The TCR beta chain under discussion was sequenced for a study of blood T cell repertoires in COVID-19. Sequencing used immunoSEQ multiplex PCR; TCRdb keeps in-frame clones, though not all of them. Of roughly 130,000 clones in the sample, around 90% were seen once. In Seattle, patients joined the study during active infection and were tracked longitudinally. The V and J ends lost 0 bases and 2 bases respectively, with 9 bases between them. The length of the CDR3 is 15 residues. The V gene's germline CDR1 is SGHRS and CDR2 YFSETQ. V gene TRBV5-1 combines with J gene TRBJ1-3; D call uncertain. What was sequenced was peripheral blood. The TCR sequence derives from a man aged 55 to 69 with COVID-19, enrolled during active disease. CDR3 DNA: TGCGCCAGCAGCTTGGAGAGGGCGGCTGGAAACACCATATATTTT. The encoded protein is CASSLERAAGNTIYF.